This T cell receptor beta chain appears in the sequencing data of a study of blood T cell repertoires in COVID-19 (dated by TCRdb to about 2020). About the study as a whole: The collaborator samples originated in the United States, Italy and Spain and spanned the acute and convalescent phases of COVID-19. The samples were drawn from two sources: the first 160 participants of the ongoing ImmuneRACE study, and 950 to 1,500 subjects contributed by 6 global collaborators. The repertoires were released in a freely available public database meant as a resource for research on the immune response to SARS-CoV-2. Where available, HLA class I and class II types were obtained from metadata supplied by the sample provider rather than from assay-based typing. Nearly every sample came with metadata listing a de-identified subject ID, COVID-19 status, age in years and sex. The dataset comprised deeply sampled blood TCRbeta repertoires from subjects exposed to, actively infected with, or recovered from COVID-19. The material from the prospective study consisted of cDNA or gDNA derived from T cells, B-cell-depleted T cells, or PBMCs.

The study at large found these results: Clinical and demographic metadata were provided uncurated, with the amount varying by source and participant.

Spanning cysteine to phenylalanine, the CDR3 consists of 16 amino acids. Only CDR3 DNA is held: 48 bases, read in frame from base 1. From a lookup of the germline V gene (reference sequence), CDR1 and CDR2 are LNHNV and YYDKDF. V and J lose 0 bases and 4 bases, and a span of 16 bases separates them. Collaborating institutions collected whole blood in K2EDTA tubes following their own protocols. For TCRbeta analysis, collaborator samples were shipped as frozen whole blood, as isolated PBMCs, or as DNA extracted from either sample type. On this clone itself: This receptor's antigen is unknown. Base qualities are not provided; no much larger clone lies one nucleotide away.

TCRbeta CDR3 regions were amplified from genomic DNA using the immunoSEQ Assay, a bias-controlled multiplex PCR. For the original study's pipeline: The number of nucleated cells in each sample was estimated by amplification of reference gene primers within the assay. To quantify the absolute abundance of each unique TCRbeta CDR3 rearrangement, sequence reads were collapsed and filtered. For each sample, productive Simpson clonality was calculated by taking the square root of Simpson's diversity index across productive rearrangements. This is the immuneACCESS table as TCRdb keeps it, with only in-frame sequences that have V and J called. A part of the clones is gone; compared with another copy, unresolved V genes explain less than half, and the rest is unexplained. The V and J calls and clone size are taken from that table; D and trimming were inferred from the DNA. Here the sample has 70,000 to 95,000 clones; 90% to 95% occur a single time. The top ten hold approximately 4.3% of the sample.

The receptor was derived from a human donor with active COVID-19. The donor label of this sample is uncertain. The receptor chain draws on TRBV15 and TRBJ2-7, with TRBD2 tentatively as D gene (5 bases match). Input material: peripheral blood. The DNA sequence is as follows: TGTGCCACCAGCAGAGATCTGCAGAGACTAAATTACGAGCAGTACTTC. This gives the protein CATSRDLQRLNYEQYF.